This T cell receptor beta chain was captured by sequencing in a study of T cell responses to AZD1222 COVID-19 vaccine. V shed 6 bases and J shed 0 bases, with 15 bases lying between them. CDR1 is LNHDA and CDR2 is SQIVND in the germline V gene (reference sequence). The CDR3 runs to 15 residues. TCRdb keeps only in-frame clones here, not all; method: immunoSEQ multiplex PCR. The table shows about 130,000 clones, with approximately 92% occurring only once. The material was peripheral blood, obtained 28 days after the second AZD1222 dose. The receptor comes from an adult who received the AZD1222 COVID-19 vaccine. The rearrangement joins TRBV19 to TRBJ2-7; the D gene is possibly TRBD2 (6 bases). The CDR3 DNA sequence: TGTGCCAGTAGACTCCAGGGACTGAGCTCCTACGAGCAGTACTTC. Translation gives CASRLQGLSSYEQYF. The full variable domain, in which reference TRBV19 and TRBJ2-7 provide the parts outside the CDR3, is DGGITQSPKYLFRKEGQNVTLSCEQNLNHDAMYWYRQDPGQGLRLIYYSQIVNDFQKGDIAEGYSVSREKKESFPLTVTSAQKNPTAFYLCASRLQGLSSYEQYFGPGTRLTVT.